This T cell receptor (beta chain) was sequenced in a study of cytomegalovirus exposure and HLA in healthy donors. Study-wide context: An analysis done earlier identified 120 million or so unique TCR beta sequences from around 180 million T cells. Overall study findings and caveats: The authors later found TCR association rates varying by HLA locus, with DRB1 most and HLA-C fewest. According to a later analysis, donors in an Asian-associated ancestry cluster reportedly had fewer N-insertions than the 666-donor mean.

Germline V lookup: CDR1 GTSNPN, CDR2 SVGIG (reference sequence). This CDR3 has 13 residues. Trimming stripped 3 bases from V and 2 bases from J, with 9 bases between. 13 Jbeta primers and 60 Vbeta primers were used for the PCR. TCRdb's copy holds only in-frame clones and misses some; the assay was immunoSEQ multiplex PCR. The data contain around 130,000 clones, around 77% of them seen just once; the ten biggest clones take up approximately 1.2%. Comments on this clone: Its antigen remains unidentified.

The chain joins TRBV30 to TRBJ2-3; tentatively, D is TRBD1 (5 bases). The clonotype originates from a man over 45 in good health and CMV-seronegative. Sequencing used PBMCs. The CDR3 sequence: CAWRTTDTDTQYF. CDR3 DNA sequence: TGTGCCTGGAGGACGACAGACACAGATACGCAGTATTTT.